The entry below describes one TCR beta chain. Methods used by the authors: From ImmunoSEQ came sequences covering only the junction and carrying no quality scores, so filtering differed. Libraries were prepared by immunoSEQ multiplex PCR; TCRdb keeps only in-frame clonotypes and omits some of them. V, J and clone size were drawn from that table, and D and trimming were deduced from the DNA. The table records roughly 1,500,000 clones, about 98.5% of them present only once. J gave up 0 bases and V 7 bases, and 8 bases lay outside the gene matches. Germline loops: CDR1 WSHSY, CDR2 SAAADI. This CDR3 comprises 17 residues. The source of the sample is a study of shared clonotypes between healthy human individuals.

The sample consisted of naive CD4+ T cells sorted from blood. Subset reported: CD45RA+ positively selected. This sequence joins TRBV10-2 and TRBJ2-3; 12 bases line up with TRBD2. The sequence came from a man younger than 40 in good health. CDR3 sequence reads: CASKLASGRGSTDTQYF. CDR3 bases: TGCGCCAGCAAGTTGGCTAGCGGGAGGGGTAGCACAGATACGCAGTATTTT.